The 6 T cell receptor beta chains below all came from one sample that was sequenced in a study of blood T cell repertoires in COVID-19 (TCRdb year 2020). Receptors were amplified or captured by the immunoSEQ multiplex PCR assay. TCRdb carries this immuneACCESS record with in-frame sequences only. Its versions omit some clonotypes, under half of them owing to an unresolved V gene in the studies checked, with the rest unexplained. The sample yields a few hundred thousand clones; 80% to 90% were counted once. The ten largest clones capture roughly 8% of the sample. Material: peripheral blood. The receptors originated from a woman aged 45 to 65 who had recovered from COVID-19.

The V and J genes are TRBV29-1 and TRBJ1-1, with D tentatively TRBD1 (5 bases). The CDR3 has 12 amino acids. Looked up from germline, CDR1 is SQVTM and CDR2 is ANQGSEA. V was shortened by 3 bases and J by 3 bases, with 8 bases between the two germline ends. CDR3 bases: TGCAGCGTTGAGCCGGGGGACACTGAAGCTTTCTTT. Translated: CSVEPGDTEAFF.

DNA of the CDR3: TGTGCCAGCAGCTCGGGACAGCTCTCCTATAATTCACCCCTCCACTTT. Residues: CASSSGQLSYNSPLHF. The V call is TRBV5-4, the J call TRBJ1-6; 7 nucleotides align to TRBD1. CDR3 length: 16 residues. Trimming cost V 3 bases and J 0 bases; bases outside gene matches: 3. Germline lookup yields CDR1 SGHNT and CDR2 YYREEE (reference sequence).

The chain links TRBV4-2 to TRBJ1-6, with no clear D. Trimming stripped 4 bases from V and 3 bases from J, with 16 bases between. Germline V gene lookup returns CDR1 LGHNA and CDR2 YNFKEQ. This CDR3 has 17 amino acids. CDR3 amino acids: CASSREAGSDYNSPLHF. The CDR3 DNA reads as TGTGCCAGCAGCCGAGAAGCCGGGAGCGACTATAATTCACCCCTCCACTTT.

The chain recombines TRBV19 with TRBJ1-5; D gene unclear. Germline loops: CDR1 LNHDA, CDR2 SQIVND (reference sequence). The germline V and J ends were trimmed by 7 bases and 2 bases, with 6 bases remaining between them. CDR3 length equals 12 residues. Here the CDR3 reads CASKTGNQPQHF. The CDR3 nucleotides are TGTGCCAGTAAAACAGGCAATCAGCCCCAGCATTTT. Together with reference TRBV19 and TRBJ1-5, the CDR3 gives the full variable domain: DGGITQSPKYLFRKEGQNVTLSCEQNLNHDAMYWYRQDPGQGLRLIYYSQIVNDFQKGDIAEGYSVSREKKESFPLTVTSAQKNPTAFYLCASKTGNQPQHFGDGTRLSIL.

The chain carries TRBV6-2 or TRBV6-3 and TRBJ2-3, with TRBD2 identical over 12 bases. Losses at the gene ends were 6 bases for V and 4 bases for J; bases not matched to a gene: 14. Per the germline V gene, CDR1 is MNHEY and CDR2 is SVGEGT. The CDR3 covers 18 residues. The CDR3: CASSRVAASGGASDTQYF. The CDR3 nucleotides read TGTGCCAGCAGCCGCGTGGCGGCTAGCGGGGGGGCATCAGATACGCAGTATTTT.

This clone was seen only a few times. V and J are TRBV5-6 and TRBJ2-1; 7 nucleotides align to TRBD2. V shed 5 bases and J 9 bases; nucleotides not matched to a gene: 14. Germline loops: CDR1 SGHDT, CDR2 YYEEEE. The CDR3 is 15 amino acids. CDR3 in amino acids: CASRPSAGDRGEQFF. CDR3 nucleotide sequence: TGTGCCAGCAGGCCCAGCGCGGGGGACCGCGGTGAGCAGTTCTTC.